This TCR beta chain comes out of a study of T-cell memory formation after mild COVID-19. The CDR3 contains 17 residues. CDR1 and CDR2 from the germline V gene are DFQATT and SNEGSKA (reference sequence). The V and J ends lost 5 bases and 5 bases, in that order; junction bases with no gene match: 15. In this sample, this clonotype turned up a few times. TCRdb re-derived calls from the 5' RACE reads in MiXCR, one entry per CDR3 protein. The repertoire has roughly 600,000 distinct CDR3 sequences, roughly 18% of them found once; the top ten carry about 12%. The sequence came from an adult woman who had mild COVID-19 (a few samples of this study predate the infection). Cell type and time point are not known. The specimen sequenced was PBMCs or a T cell subset sorted from them (not recorded which). This rearrangement joins TRBV20-1 to TRBJ2-1; 10 nucleotides match TRBD2. The CDR3 loop reads CSAAKGEREGKDNEQFF. The CDR3 DNA is TGCAGTGCTGCGAAGGGGGAGCGGGAGGGCAAGGACAATGAGCAGTTCTTC.